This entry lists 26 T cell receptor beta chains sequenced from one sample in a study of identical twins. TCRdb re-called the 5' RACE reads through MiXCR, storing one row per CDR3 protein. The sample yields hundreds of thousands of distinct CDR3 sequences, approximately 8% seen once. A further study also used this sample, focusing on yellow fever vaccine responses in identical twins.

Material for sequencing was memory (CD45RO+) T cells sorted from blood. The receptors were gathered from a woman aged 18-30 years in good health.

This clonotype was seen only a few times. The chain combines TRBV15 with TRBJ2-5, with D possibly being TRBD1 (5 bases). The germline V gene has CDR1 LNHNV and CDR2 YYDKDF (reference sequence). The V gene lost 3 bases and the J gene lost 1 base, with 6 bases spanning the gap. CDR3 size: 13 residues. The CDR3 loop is CATSRDIQETQYF. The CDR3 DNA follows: TGTGCCACCAGCAGGGACATCCAAGAGACCCAGTACTTC.

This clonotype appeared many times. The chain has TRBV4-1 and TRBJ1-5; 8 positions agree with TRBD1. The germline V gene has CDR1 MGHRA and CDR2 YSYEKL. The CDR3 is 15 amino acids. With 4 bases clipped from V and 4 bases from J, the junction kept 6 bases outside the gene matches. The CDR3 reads CASSPIQGVNQPQHF. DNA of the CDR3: TGCGCCAGCAGCCCAATACAGGGGGTAAATCAGCCCCAGCATTTT.

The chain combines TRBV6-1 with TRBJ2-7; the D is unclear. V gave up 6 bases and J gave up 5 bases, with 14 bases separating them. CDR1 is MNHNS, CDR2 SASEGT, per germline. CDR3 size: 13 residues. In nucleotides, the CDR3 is TGTGCCAGCAGCGTACACCTCGTAAACGAGCAGTACGTC. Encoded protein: CASSVHLVNEQYV.

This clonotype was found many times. The CDR3 region has the DNA TGCGCCAGCAGCTTGGCCGTGGGGCCCAATGAGCAGTTCTTC. Amino acid sequence: CASSLAVGPNEQFF. The chain carries TRBV5-1 and TRBJ2-1, with D tentatively TRBD1 (5 bases). The V end was cut by 0 bases, the J end by 6 bases, with 10 bases between. The CDR3 loop spans 14 amino acids. CDR1 and CDR2 (germline): SGHRS, YFSETQ. The whole variable domain, filled in from reference TRBV5-1 and TRBJ2-1, reads KAGVTQTPRYLIKTRGQQVTLSCSPISGHRSVSWYQQTPGQGLQFLFEYFSETQRNKGNFPGRFSGRQFSNSRSEMNVSTLELGDSALYLCASSLAVGPNEQFFGPGTRLTVL.

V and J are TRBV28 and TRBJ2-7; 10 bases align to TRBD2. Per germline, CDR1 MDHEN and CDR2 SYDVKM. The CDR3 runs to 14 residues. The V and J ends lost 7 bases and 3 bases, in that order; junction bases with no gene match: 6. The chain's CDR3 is CASTSSGRGYEQYF. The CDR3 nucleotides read TGTGCCAGCACCTCAAGCGGGAGGGGCTACGAGCAGTACTTC. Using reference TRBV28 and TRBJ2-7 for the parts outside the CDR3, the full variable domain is DVKVTQSSRYLVKRTGEKVFLECVQDMDHENMFWYRQDPGLGLRLIYFSYDVKMKEKGDIPEGYSVSREKKERFSLILESASTNQTSMYLCASTSSGRGYEQYFGPGTRLTVT.

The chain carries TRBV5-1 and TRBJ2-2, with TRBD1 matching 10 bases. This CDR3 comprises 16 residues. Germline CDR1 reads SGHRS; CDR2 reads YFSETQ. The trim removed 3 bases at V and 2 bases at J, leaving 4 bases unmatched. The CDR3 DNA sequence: TGCGCCAGCAGCTCCGGGACAGGGGTAAACACCGGGGAGCTGTTTTTT. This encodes CASSSGTGVNTGELFF.

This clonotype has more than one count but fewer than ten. The CDR3 DNA sequence: TGTGCCAGCAGCCACGGTGGTCAGGGTGGTGCAACTAATGAAAAACTGTTTTTT. Translated: CASSHGGQGGATNEKLFF. The chain is built from TRBV11-2 and TRBJ1-4; tentative D call: TRBD1 (5 bases). CDR1 SGHAT and CDR2 FQNNGV come from the germline V gene. V gave up 5 bases and J gave up 0 bases, with 19 bases separating them. The CDR3 is 18 amino acids.

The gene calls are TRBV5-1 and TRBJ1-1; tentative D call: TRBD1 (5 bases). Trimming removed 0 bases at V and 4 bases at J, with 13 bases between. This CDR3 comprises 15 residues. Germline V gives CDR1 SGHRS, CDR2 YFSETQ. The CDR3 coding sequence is TGCGCCAGCAGCTTGGTGCGGGGCCGGACCACTGAAGCTTTCTTT. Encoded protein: CASSLVRGRTTEAFF. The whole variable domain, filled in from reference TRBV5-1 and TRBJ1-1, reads KAGVTQTPRYLIKTRGQQVTLSCSPISGHRSVSWYQQTPGQGLQFLFEYFSETQRNKGNFPGRFSGRQFSNSRSEMNVSTLELGDSALYLCASSLVRGRTTEAFFGQGTRLTVV.

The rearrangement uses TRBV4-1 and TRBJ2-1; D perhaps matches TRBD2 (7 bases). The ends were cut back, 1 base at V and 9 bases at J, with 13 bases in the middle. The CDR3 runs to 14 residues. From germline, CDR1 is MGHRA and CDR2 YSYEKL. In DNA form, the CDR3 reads TGCGCCAGCAGCCAAGCCCGGGGGGCGGGTGAGCAGTTCTTC. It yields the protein CASSQARGAGEQFF.

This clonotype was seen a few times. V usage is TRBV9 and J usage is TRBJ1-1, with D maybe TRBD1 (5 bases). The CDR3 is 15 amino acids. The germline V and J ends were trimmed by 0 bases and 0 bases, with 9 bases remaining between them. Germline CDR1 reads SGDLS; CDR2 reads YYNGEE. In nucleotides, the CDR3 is TGTGCCAGCAGCGTAGGGGCAGGGTTGAACACTGAAGCTTTCTTT. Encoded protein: CASSVGAGLNTEAFF. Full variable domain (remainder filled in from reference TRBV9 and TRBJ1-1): DSGVTQTPKHLITATGQRVTLRCSPRSGDLSVYWYQQSLDQGLQFLIQYYNGEERAKGNILERFSAQQFPDLHSELNLSSLELGDSALYFCASSVGAGLNTEAFFGQGTRLTVV.

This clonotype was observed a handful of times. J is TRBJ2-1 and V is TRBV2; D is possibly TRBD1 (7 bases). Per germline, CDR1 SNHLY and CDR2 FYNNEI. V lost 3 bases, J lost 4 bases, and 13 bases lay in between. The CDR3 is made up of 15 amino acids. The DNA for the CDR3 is TGTGCCAGCAGTGAGCAGGGGGGTGGGTACAATGAGCAGTTCTTC. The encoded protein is CASSEQGGGYNEQFF.

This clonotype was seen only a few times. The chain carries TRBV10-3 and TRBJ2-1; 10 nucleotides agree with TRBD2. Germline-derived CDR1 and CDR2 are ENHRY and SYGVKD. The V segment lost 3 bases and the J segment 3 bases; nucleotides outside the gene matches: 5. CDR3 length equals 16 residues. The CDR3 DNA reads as TGTGCCATCAGTGACAAACTAGCGGGGTTCTACAATGAGCAGTTCTTC. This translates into CAISDKLAGFYNEQFF.

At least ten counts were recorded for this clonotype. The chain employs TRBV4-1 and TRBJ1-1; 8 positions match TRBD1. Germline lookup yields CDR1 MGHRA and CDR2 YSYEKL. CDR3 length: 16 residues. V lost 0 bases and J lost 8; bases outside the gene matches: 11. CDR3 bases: TGCGCCAGCAGCCAAGATCGCGGCAGGGGGCGAAGAGAAGCTTTCTTT. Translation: CASSQDRGRGRREAFF.

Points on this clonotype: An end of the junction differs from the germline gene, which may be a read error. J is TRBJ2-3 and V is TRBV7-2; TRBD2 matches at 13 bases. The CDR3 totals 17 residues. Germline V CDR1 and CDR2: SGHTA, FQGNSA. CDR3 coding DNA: TGTGCCAGCAGCGACCCGGGACTAGCGGGGAGCACAGATACGCTGTATTTT. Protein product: CASSDPGLAGSTDTLYF.

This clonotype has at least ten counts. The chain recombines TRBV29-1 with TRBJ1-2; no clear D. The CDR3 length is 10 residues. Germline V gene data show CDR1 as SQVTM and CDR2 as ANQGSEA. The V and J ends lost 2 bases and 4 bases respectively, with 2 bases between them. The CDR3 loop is CSVESYGYTF. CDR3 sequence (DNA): TGCAGCGTTGAATCCTATGGCTACACCTTC.

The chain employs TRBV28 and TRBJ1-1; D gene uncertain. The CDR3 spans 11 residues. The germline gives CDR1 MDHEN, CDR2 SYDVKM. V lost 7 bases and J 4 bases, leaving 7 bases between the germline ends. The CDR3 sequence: CASTETTEAFF. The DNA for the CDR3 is TGTGCCAGCACCGAGACCACTGAAGCTTTCTTT. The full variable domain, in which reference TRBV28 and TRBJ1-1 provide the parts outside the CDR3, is DVKVTQSSRYLVKRTGEKVFLECVQDMDHENMFWYRQDPGLGLRLIYFSYDVKMKEKGDIPEGYSVSREKKERFSLILESASTNQTSMYLCASTETTEAFFGQGTRLTVV.

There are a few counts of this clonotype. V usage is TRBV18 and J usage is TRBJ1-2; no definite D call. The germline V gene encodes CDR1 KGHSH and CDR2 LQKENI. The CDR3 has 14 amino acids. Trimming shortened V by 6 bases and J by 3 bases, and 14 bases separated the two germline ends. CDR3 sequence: CASSTKRWDYGYTF. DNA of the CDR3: TGTGCCAGCTCTACCAAACGGTGGGACTATGGCTACACCTTC.

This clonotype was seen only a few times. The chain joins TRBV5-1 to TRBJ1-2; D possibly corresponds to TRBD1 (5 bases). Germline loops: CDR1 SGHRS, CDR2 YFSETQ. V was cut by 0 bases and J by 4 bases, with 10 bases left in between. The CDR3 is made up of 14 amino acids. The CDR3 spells CASSLDGGVYGYTF. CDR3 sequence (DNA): TGCGCCAGCAGCTTGGATGGGGGTGTCTATGGCTACACCTTC.

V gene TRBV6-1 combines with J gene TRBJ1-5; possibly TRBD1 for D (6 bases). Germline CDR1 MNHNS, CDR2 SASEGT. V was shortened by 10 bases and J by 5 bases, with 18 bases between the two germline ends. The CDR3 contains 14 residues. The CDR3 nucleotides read TGTGCCATCCGGGGGGCCAATAGTTATCAGCCCCAGCATTTT. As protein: CAIRGANSYQPQHF.

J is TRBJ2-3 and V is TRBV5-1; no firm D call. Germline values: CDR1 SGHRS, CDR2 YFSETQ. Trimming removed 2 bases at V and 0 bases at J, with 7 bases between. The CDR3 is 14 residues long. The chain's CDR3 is CASSFGRSTDTQYF. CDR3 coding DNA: TGCGCCAGCAGCTTCGGCAGGAGCACAGATACGCAGTATTTT.

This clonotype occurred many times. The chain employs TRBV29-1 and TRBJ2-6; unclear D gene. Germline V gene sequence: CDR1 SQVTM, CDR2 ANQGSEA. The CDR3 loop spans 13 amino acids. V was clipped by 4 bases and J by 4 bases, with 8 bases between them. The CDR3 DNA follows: TGCAGCGTTGCCCCACAAGGGGCCAACGTCCTGACTTTC. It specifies CSVAPQGANVLTF.

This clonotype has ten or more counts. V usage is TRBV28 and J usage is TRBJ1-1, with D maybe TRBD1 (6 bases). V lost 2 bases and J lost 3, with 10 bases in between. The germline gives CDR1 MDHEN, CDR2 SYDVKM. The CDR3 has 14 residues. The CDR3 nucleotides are TGTGCCAGCAGTTTACGACAGGCCCACACTGAAGCTTTCTTT. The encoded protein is CASSLRQAHTEAFF.

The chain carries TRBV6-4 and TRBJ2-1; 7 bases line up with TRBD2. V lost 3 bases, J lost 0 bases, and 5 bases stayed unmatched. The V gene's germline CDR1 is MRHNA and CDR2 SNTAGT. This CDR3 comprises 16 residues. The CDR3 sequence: CASSDLAASSYNEQFF. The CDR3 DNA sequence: TGTGCCAGCAGTGATCTAGCGGCTTCCTCCTACAATGAGCAGTTCTTC.

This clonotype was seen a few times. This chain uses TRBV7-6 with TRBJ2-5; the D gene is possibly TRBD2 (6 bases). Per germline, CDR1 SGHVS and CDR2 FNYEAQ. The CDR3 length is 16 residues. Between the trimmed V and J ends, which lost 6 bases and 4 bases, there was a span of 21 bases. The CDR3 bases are TGTGCCAGCAGTTTAACCTCCCCAGCGGGTAGAGAGACCCAGTACTTC. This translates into CASSLTSPAGRETQYF. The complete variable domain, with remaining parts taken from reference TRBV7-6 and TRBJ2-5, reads GAGVSQSPRYKVTKRGQDVALRCDPISGHVSLYWYRQALGQGPEFLTYFNYEAQQDKSGLPNDRFSAERPEGSISTLTIQRTEQRDSAMYRCASSLTSPAGRETQYFGPGTRLLVL.

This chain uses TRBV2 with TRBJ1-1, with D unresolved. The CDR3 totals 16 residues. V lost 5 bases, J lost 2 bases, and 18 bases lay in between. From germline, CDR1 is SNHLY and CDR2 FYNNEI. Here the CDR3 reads CASSKRRGSGNTEAFF. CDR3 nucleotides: TGTGCCAGCAGTAAACGAAGAGGATCGGGAAACACTGAAGCTTTCTTT. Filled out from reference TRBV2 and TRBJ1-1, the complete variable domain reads EPEVTQTPSHQVTQMGQEVILRCVPISNHLYFYWYRQILGQKVEFLVSFYNNEISEKSEIFDDQFSVERPDGSNFTLKIRSTKLEDSAMYFCASSKRRGSGNTEAFFGQGTRLTVV.

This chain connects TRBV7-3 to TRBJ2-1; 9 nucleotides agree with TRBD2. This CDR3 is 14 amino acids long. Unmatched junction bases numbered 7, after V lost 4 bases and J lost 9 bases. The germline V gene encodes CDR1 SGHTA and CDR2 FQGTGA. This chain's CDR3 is CASSSTGTSTEQFF. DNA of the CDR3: TGTGCCAGCAGCTCGACCGGGACTAGCACTGAGCAGTTCTTC.